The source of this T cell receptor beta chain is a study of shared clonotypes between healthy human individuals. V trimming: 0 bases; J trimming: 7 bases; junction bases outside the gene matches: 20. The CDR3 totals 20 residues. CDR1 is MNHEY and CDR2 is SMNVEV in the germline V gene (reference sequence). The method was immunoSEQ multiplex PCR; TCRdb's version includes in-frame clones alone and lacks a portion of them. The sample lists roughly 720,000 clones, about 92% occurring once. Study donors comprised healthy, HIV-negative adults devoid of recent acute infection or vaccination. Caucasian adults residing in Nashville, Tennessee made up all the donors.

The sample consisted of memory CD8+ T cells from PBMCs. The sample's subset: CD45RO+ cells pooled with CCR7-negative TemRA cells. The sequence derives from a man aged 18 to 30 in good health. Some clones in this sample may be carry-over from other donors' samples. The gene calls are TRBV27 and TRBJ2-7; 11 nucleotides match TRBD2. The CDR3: CASSLSWSRVAGGPTQEQYF. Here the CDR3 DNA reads TGTGCCAGCAGTTTATCGTGGTCCCGGGTAGCGGGAGGGCCAACGCAAGAGCAGTACTTC.